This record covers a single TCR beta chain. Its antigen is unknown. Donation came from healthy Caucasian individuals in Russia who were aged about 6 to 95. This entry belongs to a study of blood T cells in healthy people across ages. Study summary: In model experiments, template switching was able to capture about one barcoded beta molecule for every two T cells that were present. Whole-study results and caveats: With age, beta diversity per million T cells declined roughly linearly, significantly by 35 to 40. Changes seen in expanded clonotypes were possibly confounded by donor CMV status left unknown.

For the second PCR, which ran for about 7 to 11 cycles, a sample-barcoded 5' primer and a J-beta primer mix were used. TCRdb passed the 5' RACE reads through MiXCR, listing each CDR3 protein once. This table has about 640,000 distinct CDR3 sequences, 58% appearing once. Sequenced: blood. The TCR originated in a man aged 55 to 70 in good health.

CDR3 protein: CASRLTSRYNEQFF. CDR3 DNA: TGTGCCAGCAGACTGACTAGTCGCTACAATGAGCAGTTCTTC. The V and J genes are TRBV7-2 and TRBJ2-1; the D gene is possibly TRBD2 (6 bases). This CDR3 is built from 14 residues. V gave up 6 bases and J gave up 3 bases, with 12 bases separating them. Germline V gene lookup returns CDR1 SGHTA and CDR2 FQGNSA.